This is a list of T cell receptor beta chains from one sample in a study of blood T cell repertoires in COVID-19. Repertoires were generated with immunoSEQ multiplex PCR, while TCRdb's copy carries only in-frame clones and drops some. The sample records under 450,000 clones, 80% to 95% being singletons. The source material was PBMCs or T cells enriched from blood (not recorded which). The receptors were sampled from a woman in her thirties or forties who had been exposed to COVID-19. CDR3s include the opening cysteine and the closing phenylalanine or tryptophan. The D gene is left open where the match is weak. The size of a clone is reported for some rows only, either as once, few or many, or as a class for expanded clones.

V: TRBV7-9; J: TRBJ2-5; D: TRBD1; size: .; CDR3: CASSTRQGETQYF; DNA: TGTGCCAGCAGCACCAGACAGGGAGAGACCCAGTACTTC
V: TRBV29-1; J: TRBJ1-1; D: .; size: .; CDR3: CSVAPGFHAGTEAFF; DNA: TGCAGCGTCGCCCCGGGTTTCCACGCGGGCACTGAAGCTTTCTTT
V: TRBV5-1; J: TRBJ2-2; D: TRBD2; size: .; CDR3: CASSFRRTSGGNTGELFF; DNA: TGCGCCAGCAGCTTTCGGCGGACTAGCGGGGGGAACACCGGGGAGCTGTTTTTT
V: TRBV7-2; J: TRBJ1-2; D: .; size: .; CDR3: CASRQGGPLYGYTF; DNA: TGTGCCAGCAGGCAGGGAGGACCCCTCTATGGCTACACCTTC
V: TRBV24-1; J: TRBJ2-1; D: TRBD2; size: .; CDR3: CATGLAVNEQFF; DNA: TGTGCCACAGGACTAGCGGTCAATGAGCAGTTCTTC
V: TRBV7-2; J: TRBJ1-2; D: .; size: .; CDR3: CASSSSKEWAGRGGYTF; DNA: TGTGCCAGCAGTTCCTCGAAGGAATGGGCAGGGCGTGGTGGCTACACCTTC
V: TRBV6-6; J: TRBJ1-1; D: TRBD1; size: .; CDR3: CASSYGQGAAEAFF; DNA: TGTGCCAGCAGTTACGGGCAGGGGGCTGCTGAAGCTTTCTTT
V: TRBV7-9; J: TRBJ1-5; D: .; size: .; CDR3: CASSLRSNQPQHF; DNA: TGTGCCAGCAGCCTCAGGAGCAATCAGCCCCAGCATTTT
V: TRBV19; J: TRBJ1-5; D: .; size: .; CDR3: CASTRPGAGNQPQHF; DNA: TGTGCCAGTACCCGTCCTGGGGCAGGCAATCAGCCCCAGCATTTT
V: TRBV3-1/TRBV3-2; J: TRBJ1-4; D: .; size: once; CDR3: CASSQLPGNEKLFF; DNA: TGTGCCAGCAGCCAACTTCCAGGGAATGAAAAACTGTTTTTT
V: TRBV24-1; J: TRBJ1-2; D: TRBD1; size: .; CDR3: CATSDLVQGLQLRPFGYTF; DNA: TGTGCCACCAGTGATTTGGTACAGGGGTTACAGCTGAGACCATTTGGCTACACCTTC
V: TRBV30; J: TRBJ2-7; D: TRBD2; size: .; CDR3: CAWRLAGGPDEQYF; DNA: TGTGCCTGGAGGTTAGCGGGAGGGCCGGACGAGCAGTACTTC
V: TRBV7-2; J: TRBJ1-2; D: TRBD1; size: .; CDR3: CASSSGITQGILYGYTF; DNA: TGTGCCAGCAGCTCAGGCATAACACAGGGGATCCTCTATGGCTACACCTTC
V: TRBV4-1; J: TRBJ2-7; D: .; size: .; CDR3: CASSQAWGGSYEQYF; DNA: TGCGCCAGCAGCCAAGCTTGGGGAGGTTCCTACGAGCAGTACTTC
V: TRBV12-3/TRBV12-4; J: TRBJ1-2; D: .; size: .; CDR3: CASSFTTNYGYTF; DNA: TGTGCCAGCAGTTTCACCACAAACTATGGCTACACCTTC
V: TRBV9; J: TRBJ2-7; D: TRBD2; size: .; CDR3: CASSPREGYYEQYF; DNA: TGTGCCAGCAGCCCAAGGGAGGGTTACTACGAGCAGTACTTC
V: TRBV7-3; J: TRBJ1-1; D: TRBD1; size: .; CDR3: CASSLTGTGGAEAFF; DNA: TGTGCCAGCAGCTTAACCGGGACAGGGGGCGCTGAAGCTTTCTTT
V: TRBV7-2; J: TRBJ1-5; D: .; size: .; CDR3: CASGDLGRGAQPQHF; DNA: TGTGCCAGCGGGGATTTGGGCCGGGGAGCTCAGCCCCAGCATTTT
V: TRBV4-2; J: TRBJ1-4; D: TRBD1; size: .; CDR3: CASSQRGTGTEKLFF; DNA: TGTGCCAGCAGCCAAAGGGGGACAGGGACTGAAAAACTGTTTTTT
V: TRBV7-9; J: TRBJ1-1; D: .; size: .; CDR3: CASRVNTEAFF; DNA: TGTGCCAGCCGGGTGAACACTGAAGCTTTCTTT
V: TRBV24-1; J: TRBJ2-5; D: .; size: once; CDR3: CATSDLSDSQETQYF; DNA: TGTGCCACCAGTGATTTAAGTGACAGCCAAGAGACCCAGTACTTC
V: TRBV11-2; J: TRBJ2-3; D: .; size: .; CDR3: CASRTRDFTDTQYF; DNA: TGTGCCAGCAGAACCCGGGACTTCACAGATACGCAGTATTTT
V: TRBV7-9; J: TRBJ1-5; D: .; size: .; CDR3: CASSFYRDQPQHF; DNA: TGTGCCAGCAGCTTCTACAGAGATCAGCCCCAGCATTTT
V: TRBV19; J: TRBJ1-2; D: .; size: .; CDR3: CASSPLQVPYGYTF; DNA: TGTGCCAGTAGTCCCCTCCAGGTTCCCTATGGCTACACCTTC
V: TRBV10-3; J: TRBJ2-3; D: .; size: few; CDR3: CAIKTRGSTDTQYF; DNA: TGTGCCATCAAAACTAGAGGGAGCACAGATACGCAGTATTTT
V: TRBV25-1; J: TRBJ2-7; D: TRBD2; size: .; CDR3: CASSGGLAGTDEQYF; DNA: TGTGCCAGCAGTGGGGGACTAGCGGGAACGGACGAGCAGTACTTC
V: TRBV7-2; J: TRBJ1-6; D: .; size: .; CDR3: CASSVRRGSPLHF; DNA: TGTGCCAGCAGCGTTCGACGGGGATCACCCCTCCACTTT
V: TRBV2; J: TRBJ2-3; D: .; size: .; CDR3: CASSVRTDTQYF; DNA: TGTGCCAGCAGTGTGAGGACAGATACGCAGTATTTT